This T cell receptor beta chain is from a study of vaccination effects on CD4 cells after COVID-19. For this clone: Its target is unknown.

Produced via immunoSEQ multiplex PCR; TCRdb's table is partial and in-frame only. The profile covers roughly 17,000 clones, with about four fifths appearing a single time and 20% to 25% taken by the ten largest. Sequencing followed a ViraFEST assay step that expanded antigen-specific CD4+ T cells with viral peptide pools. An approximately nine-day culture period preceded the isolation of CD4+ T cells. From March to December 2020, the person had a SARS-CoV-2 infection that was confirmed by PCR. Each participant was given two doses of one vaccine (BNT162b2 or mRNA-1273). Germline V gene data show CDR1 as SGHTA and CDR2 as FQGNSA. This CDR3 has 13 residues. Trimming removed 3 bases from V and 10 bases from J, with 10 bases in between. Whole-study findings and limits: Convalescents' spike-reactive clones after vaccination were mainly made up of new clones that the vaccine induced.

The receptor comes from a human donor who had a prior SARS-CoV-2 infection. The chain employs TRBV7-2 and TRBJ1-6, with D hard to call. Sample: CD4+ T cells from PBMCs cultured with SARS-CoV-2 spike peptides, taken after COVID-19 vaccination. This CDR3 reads CASSFSERSPLHF. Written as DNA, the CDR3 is TGTGCCAGCAGCTTCAGCGAGCGATCACCCCTCCACTTT.